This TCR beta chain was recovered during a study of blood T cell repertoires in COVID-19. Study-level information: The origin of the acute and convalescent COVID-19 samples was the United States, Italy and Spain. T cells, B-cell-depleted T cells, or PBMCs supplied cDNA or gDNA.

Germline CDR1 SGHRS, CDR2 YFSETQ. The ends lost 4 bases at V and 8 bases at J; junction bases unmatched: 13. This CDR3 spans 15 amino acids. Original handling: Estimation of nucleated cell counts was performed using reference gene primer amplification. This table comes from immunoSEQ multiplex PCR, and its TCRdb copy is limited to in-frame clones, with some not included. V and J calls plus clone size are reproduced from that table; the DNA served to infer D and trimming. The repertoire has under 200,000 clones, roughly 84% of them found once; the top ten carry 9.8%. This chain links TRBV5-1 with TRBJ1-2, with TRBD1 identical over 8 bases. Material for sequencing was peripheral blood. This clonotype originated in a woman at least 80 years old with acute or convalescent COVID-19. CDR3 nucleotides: TGCGCCAGCAGCCCCCCGCTTGGACAGGGCAGCGGCTACACCTTC. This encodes CASSPPLGQGSGYTF.